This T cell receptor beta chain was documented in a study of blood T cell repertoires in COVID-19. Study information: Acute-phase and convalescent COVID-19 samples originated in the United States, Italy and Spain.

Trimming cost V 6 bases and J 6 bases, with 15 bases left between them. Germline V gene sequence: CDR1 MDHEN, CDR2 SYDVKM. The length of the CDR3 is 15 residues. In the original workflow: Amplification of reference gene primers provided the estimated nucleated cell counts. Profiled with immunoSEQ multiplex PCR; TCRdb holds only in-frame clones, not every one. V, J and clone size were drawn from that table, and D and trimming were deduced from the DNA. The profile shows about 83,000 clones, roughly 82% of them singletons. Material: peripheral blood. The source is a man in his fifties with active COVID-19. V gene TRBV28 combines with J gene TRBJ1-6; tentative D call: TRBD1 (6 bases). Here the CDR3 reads CASRGGGRSNSPLHF. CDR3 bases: TGTGCCAGCAGAGGGGGTGGGCGTTCTAATTCACCCCTCCACTTT.